This T cell receptor beta chain was sequenced during a study of blood T cell repertoires in COVID-19. Looking at the study overall: Sites across the United States, Italy and Spain contributed samples from acute and convalescent COVID-19. T cells, B-cell-depleted T cells, or PBMCs provided the cDNA or gDNA that served as material.

This clone is a singleton in its sample. The length of the CDR3 is 15 residues. CDR1 and CDR2 (germline): SGHRS, YFSETQ. Trimming cost V 0 bases and J 6 bases, with 12 bases left between them. Authors' analysis steps: Nucleated cell counts were estimated from reference gene primer amplification. Sequencing used immunoSEQ multiplex PCR; TCRdb keeps in-frame clones, though not all of them. V and J calls and clone size are those listed in that table; D and trimming were worked out from the DNA. The repertoire includes about 110,000 clones, around four fifths of them detected once, and about 4% sits in the top ten.

This sequence joins TRBV5-1 and TRBJ2-2, with D tentatively TRBD1 (5 bases). Sequencing was done on a sample of peripheral blood. The TCR originated in a woman in her sixties or seventies with acute or convalescent COVID-19. The CDR3 protein is CASSLALGRPGELFF. The CDR3 DNA is TGCGCCAGCAGCTTGGCCCTGGGGCGGCCCGGGGAGCTGTTTTTT.